These 20 T cell receptor beta chains were all obtained from the same sample, sequenced in a study of blood T cell repertoires in COVID-19. TCRdb's copy holds only in-frame clones and misses some; the assay was immunoSEQ multiplex PCR. This sample yields around 150,000 clones, of which roughly 81% are seen a single time; approximately 3.6% belongs to the top ten. Sequenced sample: PBMCs or T cells enriched from blood (not recorded which). The receptors derive from a woman aged 50 to 65 with acute COVID-19.

This chain links TRBV6-5 with TRBJ2-7, with 7 nucleotides matching TRBD2. Losses at the gene ends were 5 bases for V and 3 bases for J; bases not matched to a gene: 4. Germline V gene sequence: CDR1 MNHEY, CDR2 SVGAGI. This CDR3 has 13 amino acids. CDR3 sequence (DNA): TGTGCCAGCAGTCCCGGGACTAACTACGAGCAGTACTTC. Residues: CASSPGTNYEQYF.

The V and J genes are TRBV11-3 and TRBJ2-1; 9 bases map to TRBD2. Germline V gives CDR1 SGHNT, CDR2 YENEEA. CDR3 size: 17 residues. After removal of 5 bases from V and 5 bases from J, the junction contained 13 bases not matched to a gene. CDR3 amino acids: CASSLDGGREGNNEQFF. The CDR3 DNA reads as TGTGCCAGCAGCCTTGATGGAGGGCGGGAGGGCAACAATGAGCAGTTCTTC. Variable domain in full (rest from reference TRBV11-3 and TRBJ2-1): EAGVVQSPRYKIIEKKQPVAFWCNPISGHNTLYWYLQNLGQGPELLIRYENEEAVDDSQLPKDRFSAERLKGVDSTLKIQPAELGDSAVYLCASSLDGGREGNNEQFFGPGTRLTVL.

V is TRBV25-1 and J is TRBJ1-5; the D is unclear. The V and J ends lost 2 bases and 5 bases respectively, with 19 bases between them. The germline V gene encodes CDR1 MGHDK and CDR2 SYGVNS. The CDR3 sequence is 17 residues long. In DNA form, the CDR3 reads TGTGCCAGCAGTGAACATGGAGGTCGGGGATTCGATCAGCCCCAGCATTTT. Translation: CASSEHGGRGFDQPQHF.

DNA for the CDR3: TGTGCCAGTAGGGGACTAGCGGGAGGGGGCACCGGGGAGCTGTTTTTT. Translating it yields CASRGLAGGGTGELFF. The rearrangement uses TRBV19 and TRBJ2-2; TRBD2 agrees at 16 bases. Looked up from germline, CDR1 is LNHDA and CDR2 is SQIVND (reference sequence). This CDR3 is 16 amino acids long. Unmatched junction bases numbered 2, after V lost 6 bases and J lost 4 bases.

This clone occurred once. The rearrangement joins TRBV2 to TRBJ1-1; D call uncertain. The CDR3 is 11 amino acids. Looked up from germline, CDR1 is SNHLY and CDR2 is FYNNEI. V gave up 6 bases and J gave up 10 bases, with 12 bases separating them. The CDR3 here is CASRPYPSAFF. CDR3 nucleotides: TGTGCCAGCAGGCCCTACCCCTCAGCTTTCTTT.

This clone was observed many times. The V call is TRBV7-3, the J call TRBJ1-1; D might be TRBD1 (6 bases). The CDR3 has 14 residues. Looked up from germline, CDR1 is SGHTA and CDR2 is FQGTGA. V lost 5 bases to trimming and J lost 4 bases, with 14 bases between them. The CDR3 region is CASSLGGAGTEAFF. The DNA for the CDR3 is TGTGCCAGCAGCCTGGGGGGGGCGGGCACTGAAGCTTTCTTT. The variable domain in full, completed from reference TRBV7-3 and TRBJ1-1, reads GAGVSQTPSNKVTEKGKYVELRCDPISGHTALYWYRQSLGQGPEFLIYFQGTGAADDSGLPNDRFFAVRPEGSVSTLKIQRTERGDSAVYLCASSLGGAGTEAFFGQGTRLTVV.

A single count supports this clone. The chain employs TRBV6-2 or TRBV6-3 and TRBJ1-1; no firm D call. The CDR3 runs to 14 residues. Germline V lookup: CDR1 MNHEY, CDR2 SVGEGT. V lost 5 bases and J 2 bases, leaving 12 bases between the germline ends. CDR3 sequence (DNA): TGTGCCAGCAGTCCCCGGGAGATAAACACTGAAGCTTTCTTT. This codes for CASSPREINTEAFF.

CDR3 in DNA: TGTGCCAGCAGTCGCGGGGAGCTGTTTTTT. It specifies CASSRGELFF. V is TRBV6-2 or TRBV6-3 and J is TRBJ2-2, with unresolved D. This CDR3 contains 10 residues. Per germline, CDR1 MNHEY and CDR2 SVGEGT. V was clipped by 5 bases and J by 7 bases, with 2 bases between them.

The chain couples TRBV9 to TRBJ2-1, with 8 bases aligning to TRBD2. V was pared by 3 bases and J by 2 bases, with 7 bases of the junction left unmatched. The CDR3 runs to 16 residues. The germline CDR1 and CDR2 sequences are SGDLS and YYNGEE. The CDR3 sequence: CASSAVAGRAYNEQFF. The CDR3 nucleotides read TGTGCCAGCAGCGCCGTAGCGGGAAGGGCCTACAATGAGCAGTTCTTC.

CDR3 residues: CASRIASSYEQYF. As DNA, the CDR3 is TGTGCCAGCAGAATAGCGTCCTCCTACGAGCAGTACTTC. V gene TRBV12-3 or TRBV12-4 combines with J gene TRBJ2-7; tentative D call: TRBD2 (5 bases). V lost 6 bases, J lost 0 bases, and 9 bases lay in between. The CDR3 consists of 13 residues.

V usage is TRBV7-2 and J usage is TRBJ2-1, with D hard to call. Trimming removed 1 base at V and 10 bases at J, with 11 bases between. The CDR3 extends over 13 amino acids. CDR1 is SGHTA, CDR2 FQGNSA, per germline. CDR3 nucleotide sequence: TGTGCCAGCAGCTTAGGTGATAGCTCAGAGCAGTTCTTC. Translated, it gives CASSLGDSSEQFF.

J is TRBJ1-4 and V is TRBV3-1 (or the pseudogene TRBV3-2); 7 bases fit TRBD1. The CDR3 is 15 residues long. Looked up from germline, CDR1 is LGHDT and CDR2 is YNNKEL (reference sequence). V lost 2 bases to trimming and J lost 1 base; unmatched junction nucleotides: 1. CDR3 amino acids: CASSQQGVTNEKLFF. The CDR3 DNA reads TGTGCCAGCAGCCAACAGGGGGTAACTAATGAAAAACTGTTTTTT.

The rearrangement joins TRBV27 to TRBJ2-7; possibly TRBD1 for D (6 bases). Trimming left V 2 bases short and J 0 bases short, with 8 bases between. Germline V CDR1 and CDR2: MNHEY, SMNVEV (reference sequence). The CDR3 is 14 amino acids. CDR3 in amino acids: CASSLKQGSYEQYF. The CDR3 nucleotides read TGTGCCAGCAGTTTAAAACAGGGCTCCTACGAGCAGTACTTC.

The chain carries TRBV7-3 and TRBJ2-3; TRBD2 matches 9 bases. The junction had 4 bases not matched to a gene; V was cut back by 5 bases and J by 1 base. Germline loops: CDR1 SGHTA, CDR2 FQGTGA. This CDR3 contains 15 residues. CDR3 protein: CASSLSGSRTDTQYF. The CDR3 DNA reads as TGTGCCAGCAGCCTTAGCGGGAGCCGCACAGATACGCAGTATTTT.

This clone has only a few counts. The chain has TRBV7-2 and TRBJ2-1; D is perhaps TRBD1 (6 bases). This CDR3 has 13 amino acids. Trimming left V 1 base short and J 10 bases short, with 11 bases between. From germline, CDR1 is SGHTA and CDR2 FQGNSA. The CDR3: CASSLGGDREQFF. Written as DNA, the CDR3 is TGTGCCAGCAGCTTAGGAGGCGACAGGGAGCAGTTCTTC.

This clone has only one observation. V is TRBV5-1 and J is TRBJ1-3; D not certain. This CDR3 contains 14 residues. In germline, CDR1 is SGHRS, CDR2 YFSETQ. Trimming pared 4 bases from V and 0 bases from J, leaving 8 bases between. In DNA form, the CDR3 reads TGCGCCAGCAGCCAAGACTACTCTGGAAACACCATATATTTT. It translates to CASSQDYSGNTIYF.

This clone has more than one count but fewer than ten. Other DNA sequences in the same sample also yield this CDR3. V gene TRBV4-1 combines with J gene TRBJ2-7; 10 nucleotides match TRBD2. The trim removed 2 bases at V and 2 bases at J, leaving 3 bases unmatched. The CDR3 extends over 15 amino acids. Germline lookup yields CDR1 MGHRA and CDR2 YSYEKL. CDR3 coding DNA: TGCGCCAGCAGCCAAAGGACTAGCGGAACCTACGAGCAGTACTTC. Translated: CASSQRTSGTYEQYF.

The genes are TRBV18 and TRBJ2-5; 12 bases are shared with TRBD2. The V and J ends lost 3 bases and 0 bases, in that order; junction bases with no gene match: 2. Germline V gene sequence: CDR1 KGHSH, CDR2 LQKENI. This CDR3 has 16 residues. Here the CDR3 DNA reads TGTGCCAGCTCACCCAGGACTAGCGGGAACCAAGAGACCCAGTACTTC. Translating gives CASSPRTSGNQETQYF.

The chain has TRBV19 and TRBJ2-7; 7 bases map to TRBD2. The CDR3 totals 17 residues. Trimming took 6 bases from V and 0 from J; bases not matched to a gene: 14. Per germline, CDR1 LNHDA and CDR2 SQIVND (reference sequence). As DNA, the CDR3 is TGTGCCAGTAGCCACCCCCGGGACTACCGCAGCTCCTACGAGCAGTACTTC. It encodes CASSHPRDYRSSYEQYF. Combining the CDR3 with reference TRBV19 and TRBJ2-7 gives the whole variable domain DGGITQSPKYLFRKEGQNVTLSCEQNLNHDAMYWYRQDPGQGLRLIYYSQIVNDFQKGDIAEGYSVSREKKESFPLTVTSAQKNPTAFYLCASSHPRDYRSSYEQYFGPGTRLTVT.

The gene calls are TRBV5-1 and TRBJ1-4, with D unresolved. This CDR3 comprises 14 residues. Germline CDR1 reads SGHRS; CDR2 reads YFSETQ. V gave up 0 bases and J gave up 4 bases, with 7 bases separating them. CDR3: CASSLGGFNEKLFF. The CDR3 DNA follows: TGCGCCAGCAGCTTGGGAGGGTTTAATGAAAAACTGTTTTTT.